A selection of T cell receptor beta chains follows, all from one sample in a study of PD-1 blockade in classical Hodgkin lymphoma. Only in-frame clones appear in the TCRdb table, and some are missing; sequencing was by immunoSEQ multiplex PCR. The table lists 14,000 or so clones, about four fifths of them singletons. Sequenced here: peripheral blood mononuclear cells (PBMCs), sampled at baseline. The receptors were sampled from a human donor with classical Hodgkin lymphoma. The conserved cysteine and the conserved F or W are not part of the CDR3 here.

V: TRBV18
J: TRBJ1-2
CDR3: ASSPSPPGGGNYGYT

V: TRBV5-4
J: TRBJ2-1
CDR3: ASSGLAGGAYNEQF

V: TRBV9
J: TRBJ1-4
CDR3: ASSVGLGATNEKLF

V: TRBV5-4
J: TRBJ2-7
CDR3: ASSLGGLAGNYEQY

V: TRBV7-9
J: TRBJ1-1
CDR3: ASSFGTVEAF

V: TRBV5-6
J: TRBJ1-4
CDR3: ASSSTGRNEKLF

V: TRBV28
J: TRBJ1-2
CDR3: ASSSGGPLNGYT

V: TRBV2
J: TRBJ1-1
CDR3: ASSEVKGGVAEAF

V: TRBV6-6
J: TRBJ2-1
CDR3: ASSYPELGFPDEQF

V: TRBV4-3
J: TRBJ1-2
CDR3: ASSQDRRTRYGYT

V: TRBV5-6
J: TRBJ1-2
CDR3: ASSRGQIFNYGYT

V: TRBV6-5
J: TRBJ1-6
CDR3: ASSYPGNSPLH

V: TRBV10-2
J: TRBJ1-1
CDR3: ASSEWGDRAAEAF

V: TRBV27
J: TRBJ2-5
CDR3: ASSLSGRRETQY

V: TRBV28
J: TRBJ2-7
CDR3: ASSSPGTGYEQY

V: TRBV2
J: TRBJ1-1
CDR3: AMGGRNTEAF

V: TRBV5-1
J: TRBJ1-1
CDR3: ASSLDPRGFAEAF

V: TRBV27
J: TRBJ1-2
CDR3: ASSSLGTGFPHGYT

V: TRBV12-5
J: TRBJ2-7
CDR3: ASGLGPYEQY

V: TRBV2
J: TRBJ1-6
CDR3: ASSDLPWFGSPLH

V: TRBV28
J: TRBJ2-7
CDR3: ASSSPLIGEQY

V: TRBV5-8
J: TRBJ1-3
CDR3: ASSLARARGNTIY

V: TRBV5-6
J: TRBJ1-1
CDR3: ASSFSFRDTKAF

V: TRBV6-5
J: TRBJ2-7
CDR3: ASSYSSYRPNYEQY

V: TRBV7-2
J: TRBJ1-5
CDR3: ASTDSGGHQPQH

V: TRBV10-3
J: TRBJ1-2
CDR3: AIKGQGGGITNYGYT

V: TRBV4-1
J: TRBJ2-6
CDR3: ASSHPATDSGANVLT

V: TRBV5-1
J: TRBJ2-1
CDR3: ASSPILAGGLNEQF

V: TRBV5-6
J: TRBJ1-5
CDR3: ASRPDRRHSNQPQH

V: TRBV5-1
J: TRBJ1-6
CDR3: ASSTGMENSPLH

V: TRBV5-4
J: TRBJ1-2
CDR3: ASSAGQGGGYT

V: TRBV7-8
J: TRBJ1-3
CDR3: ASSPRQGEVGNTIY

V: TRBV2
J: TRBJ1-6
CDR3: ASSSMTGQNSPLH

V: TRBV6-5
J: TRBJ1-1
CDR3: ASTGYGTNTEAF

V: TRBV29-1
J: TRBJ1-1
CDR3: AGQVKWSMNTEAF

V: TRBV10-1
J: TRBJ1-2
CDR3: ASSESSYYGYT

V: TRBV7-9
J: TRBJ2-7
CDR3: ASGIRGGLIGAYEQY

V: TRBV29-1
J: TRBJ1-2
CDR3: SVGQGDGYT

V: TRBV19
J: TRBJ1-2
CDR3: ASIQGDYGYT

V: TRBV27
J: TRBJ2-4
CDR3: ASSSGPTWGKNIQY

V: TRBV5-4
J: TRBJ1-2
CDR3: ASSSLNRGNYGYT

V: TRBV7-2
J: TRBJ1-1
CDR3: ASSLGHSEGPGLEAF

V: TRBV15
J: TRBJ1-5
CDR3: ATSRVRGQGLWQNQPQH

V: TRBV5-1
J: TRBJ1-1
CDR3: ASSFQQGATEAF

V: TRBV27
J: TRBJ2-2
CDR3: ASRTGLAGGPGTGELF

V: TRBV27
J: TRBJ1-1
CDR3: ASRQWTGGYTEAF

V: TRBV7-1
J: TRBJ2-3
CDR3: ASSLGLSTTDTQY

V: TRBV7-9
J: TRBJ2-3
CDR3: ASSLMDRRDTQY

V: TRBV18
J: TRBJ1-1
CDR3: ASSLLHRDTEAF

V: TRBV7-2
J: TRBJ1-1
CDR3: ASSPPGTGEWRGAF

V: TRBV11-2
J: TRBJ1-3
CDR3: ASSLEPSGNTIY

V: TRBV2
J: TRBJ2-3
CDR3: ASSAAGGIADTQY

V: TRBV7-2
J: TRBJ1-5
CDR3: ASSLSSGPQH

V: TRBV10-1
J: TRBJ2-2
CDR3: ASSTIAGANTGELF

V: TRBV9
J: TRBJ2-3
CDR3: ASSPGNSLDTQY

V: TRBV10-3
J: TRBJ1-2
CDR3: AIRGYLNYGYT

V: TRBV27
J: TRBJ2-2
CDR3: ASSLTGTGELF

V: TRBV27
J: TRBJ2-3
CDR3: ASRGTSTDTQY

V: TRBV2
J: TRBJ2-7
CDR3: ASSGEGGSYEQY